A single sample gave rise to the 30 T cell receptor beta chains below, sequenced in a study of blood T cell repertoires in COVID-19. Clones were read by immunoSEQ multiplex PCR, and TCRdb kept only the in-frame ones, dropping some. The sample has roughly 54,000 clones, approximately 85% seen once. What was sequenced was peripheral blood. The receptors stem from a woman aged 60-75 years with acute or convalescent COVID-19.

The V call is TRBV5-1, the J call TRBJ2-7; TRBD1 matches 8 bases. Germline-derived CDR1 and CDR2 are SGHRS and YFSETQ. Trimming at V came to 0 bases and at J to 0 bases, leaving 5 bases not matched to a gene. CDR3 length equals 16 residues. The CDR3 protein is CASSLGWTGSSYEQYF. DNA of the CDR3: TGCGCCAGCAGCTTGGGCTGGACAGGGAGCTCCTACGAGCAGTACTTC.

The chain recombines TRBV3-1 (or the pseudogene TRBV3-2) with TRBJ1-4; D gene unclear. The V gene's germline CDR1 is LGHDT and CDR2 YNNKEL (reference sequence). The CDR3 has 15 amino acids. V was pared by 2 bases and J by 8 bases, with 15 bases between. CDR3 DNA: TGTGCCAGCAGCCAAATGGCAATAAGCGTGGAAAAACTGTTTTTT. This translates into CASSQMAISVEKLFF.

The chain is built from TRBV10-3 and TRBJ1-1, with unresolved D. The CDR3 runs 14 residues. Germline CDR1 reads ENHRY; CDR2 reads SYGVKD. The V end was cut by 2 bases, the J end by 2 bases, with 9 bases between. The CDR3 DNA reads TGTGCCATCAGTGAGGGTGGAGGCAACACTGAAGCTTTCTTT. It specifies CAISEGGGNTEAFF.

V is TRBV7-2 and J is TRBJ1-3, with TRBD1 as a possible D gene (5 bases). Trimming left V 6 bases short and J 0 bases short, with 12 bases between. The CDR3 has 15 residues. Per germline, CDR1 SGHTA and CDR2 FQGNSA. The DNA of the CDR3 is TGTGCCAGCAGTCCTGGACACCTCTCTGGAAACACCATATATTTT. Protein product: CASSPGHLSGNTIYF.

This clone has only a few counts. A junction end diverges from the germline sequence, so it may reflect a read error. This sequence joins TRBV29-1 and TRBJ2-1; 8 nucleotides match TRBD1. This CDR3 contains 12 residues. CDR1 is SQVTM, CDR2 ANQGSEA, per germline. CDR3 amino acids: CSVGIPSGQALF. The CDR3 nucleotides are TGCAGCGTTGGGATTCCATCGGGACAGGCTCTCTTC.

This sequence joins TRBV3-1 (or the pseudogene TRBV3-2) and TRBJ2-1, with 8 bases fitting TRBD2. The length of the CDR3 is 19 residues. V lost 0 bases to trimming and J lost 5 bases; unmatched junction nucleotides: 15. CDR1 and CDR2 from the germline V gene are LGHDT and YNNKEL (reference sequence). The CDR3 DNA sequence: TGTGCCAGCAGCCAAGATTATCGTGGGAGCGGGAGCTTAAACAATGAGCAGTTCTTC. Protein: CASSQDYRGSGSLNNEQFF.

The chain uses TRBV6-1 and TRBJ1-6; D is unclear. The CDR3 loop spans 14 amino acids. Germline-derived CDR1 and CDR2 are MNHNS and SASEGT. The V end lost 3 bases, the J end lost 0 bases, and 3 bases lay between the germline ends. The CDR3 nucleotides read TGTGCCAGCAGTGACAGCTCCTATAATTCACCCCTCCACTTT. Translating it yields CASSDSSYNSPLHF.

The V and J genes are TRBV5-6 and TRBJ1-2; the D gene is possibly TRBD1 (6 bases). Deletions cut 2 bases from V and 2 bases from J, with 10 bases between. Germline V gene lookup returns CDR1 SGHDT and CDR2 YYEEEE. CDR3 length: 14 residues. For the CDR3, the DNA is TGTGCCAGCAGCTTATACAGGGTAAACTATGGCTACACCTTC. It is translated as CASSLYRVNYGYTF. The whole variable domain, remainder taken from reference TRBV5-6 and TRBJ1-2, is DAGVTQSPTHLIKTRGQQVTLRCSPKSGHDTVSWYQQALGQGPQFIFQYYEEEERQRGNFPDRFSGHQFPNYSSELNVNALLLGDSALYLCASSLYRVNYGYTFGSGTRLTVV.

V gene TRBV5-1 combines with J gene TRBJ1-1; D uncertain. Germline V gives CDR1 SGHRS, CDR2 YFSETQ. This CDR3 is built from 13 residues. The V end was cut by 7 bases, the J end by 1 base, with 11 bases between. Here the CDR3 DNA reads TGCGCCAGCCTCGAGGCACCGAACACTGAAGCTTTCTTT. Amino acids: CASLEAPNTEAFF.

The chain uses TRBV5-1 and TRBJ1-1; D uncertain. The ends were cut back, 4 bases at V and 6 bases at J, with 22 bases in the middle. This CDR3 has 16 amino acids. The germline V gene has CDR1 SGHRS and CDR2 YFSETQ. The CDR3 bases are TGCGCCAGCAGCCTCCCGAGTGGTAGCGGTTCCCCTGAAGCTTTCTTT. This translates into CASSLPSGSGSPEAFF.

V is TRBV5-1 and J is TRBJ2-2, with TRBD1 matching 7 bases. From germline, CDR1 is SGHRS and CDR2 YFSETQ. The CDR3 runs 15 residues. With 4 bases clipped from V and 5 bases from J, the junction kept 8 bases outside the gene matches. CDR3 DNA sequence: TGCGCCAGCAGCCGAGGGGACAGTGGTACCGGGGAGCTGTTTTTT. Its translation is CASSRGDSGTGELFF.

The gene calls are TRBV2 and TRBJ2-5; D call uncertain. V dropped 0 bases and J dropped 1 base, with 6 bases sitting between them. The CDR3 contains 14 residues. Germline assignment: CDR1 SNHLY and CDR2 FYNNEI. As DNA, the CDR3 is TGTGCCAGCAGTGAAGCACGGAGCCAAGAGACCCAGTACTTC. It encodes CASSEARSQETQYF.

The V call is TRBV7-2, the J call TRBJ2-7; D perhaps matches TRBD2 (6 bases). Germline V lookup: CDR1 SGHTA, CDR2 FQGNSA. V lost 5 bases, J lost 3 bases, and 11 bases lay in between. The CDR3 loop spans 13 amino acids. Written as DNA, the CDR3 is TGTGCCAGCAGCGACGGGAGACTCTACGAGCAGTACTTC. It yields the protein CASSDGRLYEQYF.

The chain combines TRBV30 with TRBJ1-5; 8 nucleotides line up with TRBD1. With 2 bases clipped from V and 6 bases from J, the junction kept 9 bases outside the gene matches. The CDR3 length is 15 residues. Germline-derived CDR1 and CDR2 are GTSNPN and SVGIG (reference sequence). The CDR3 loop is CAWSWAGGAGQPQHF. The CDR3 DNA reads TGTGCCTGGAGTTGGGCAGGGGGCGCGGGTCAGCCCCAGCATTTT.

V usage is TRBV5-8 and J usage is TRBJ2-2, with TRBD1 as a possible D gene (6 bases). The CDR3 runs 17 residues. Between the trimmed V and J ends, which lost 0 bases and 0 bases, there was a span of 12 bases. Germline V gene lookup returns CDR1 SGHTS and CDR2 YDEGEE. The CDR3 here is CASSLAGTLTNTGELFF. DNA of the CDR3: TGTGCCAGCAGCTTGGCAGGGACATTAACGAACACCGGGGAGCTGTTTTTT.

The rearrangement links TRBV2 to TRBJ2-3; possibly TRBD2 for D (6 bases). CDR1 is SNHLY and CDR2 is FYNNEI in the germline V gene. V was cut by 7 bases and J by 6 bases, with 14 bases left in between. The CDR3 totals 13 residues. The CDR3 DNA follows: TGTGCCAGCAATACGGACTATGGGGATACGCAGTATTTT. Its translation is CASNTDYGDTQYF. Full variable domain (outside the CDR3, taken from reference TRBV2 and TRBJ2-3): EPEVTQTPSHQVTQMGQEVILRCVPISNHLYFYWYRQILGQKVEFLVSFYNNEISEKSEIFDDQFSVERPDGSNFTLKIRSTKLEDSAMYFCASNTDYGDTQYFGPGTRLTVL.

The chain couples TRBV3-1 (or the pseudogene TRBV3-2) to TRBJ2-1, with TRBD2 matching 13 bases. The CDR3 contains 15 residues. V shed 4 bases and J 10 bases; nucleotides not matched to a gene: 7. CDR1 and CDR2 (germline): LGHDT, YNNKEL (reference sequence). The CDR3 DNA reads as TGTGCCAGCAGCCTCAGACTAGCGGGAGGCGGGGAGCAGTTCTTC. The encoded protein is CASSLRLAGGGEQFF.

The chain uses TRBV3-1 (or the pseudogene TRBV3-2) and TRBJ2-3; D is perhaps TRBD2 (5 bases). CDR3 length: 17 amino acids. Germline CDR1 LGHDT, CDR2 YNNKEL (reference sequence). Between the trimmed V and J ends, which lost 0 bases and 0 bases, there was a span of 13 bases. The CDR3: CASSQDPGSFSTDTQYF. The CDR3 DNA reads TGTGCCAGCAGCCAAGATCCGGGGTCATTTAGCACAGATACGCAGTATTTT.

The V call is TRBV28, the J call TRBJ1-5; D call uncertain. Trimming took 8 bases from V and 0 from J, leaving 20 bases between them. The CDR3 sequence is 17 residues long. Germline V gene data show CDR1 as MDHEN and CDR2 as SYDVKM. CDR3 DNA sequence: TGTGCCAGCGGATCCCCAATGGGAGGGTATAGCAATCAGCCCCAGCATTTT. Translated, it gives CASGSPMGGYSNQPQHF.

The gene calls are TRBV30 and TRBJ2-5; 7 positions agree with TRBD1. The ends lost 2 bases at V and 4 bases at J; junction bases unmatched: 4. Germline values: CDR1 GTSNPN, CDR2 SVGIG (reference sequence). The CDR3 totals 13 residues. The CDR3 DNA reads TGTGCCTGGAGTCTAAACAGGGGAGAGACCCAGTACTTC. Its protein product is CAWSLNRGETQYF.

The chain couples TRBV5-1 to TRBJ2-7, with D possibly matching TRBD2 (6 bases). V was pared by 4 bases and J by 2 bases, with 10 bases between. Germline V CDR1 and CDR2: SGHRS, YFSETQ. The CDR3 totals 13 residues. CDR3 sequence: CASSLSGTYEQYF. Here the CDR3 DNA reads TGCGCCAGCAGCCTTAGCGGTACCTACGAGCAGTACTTC.

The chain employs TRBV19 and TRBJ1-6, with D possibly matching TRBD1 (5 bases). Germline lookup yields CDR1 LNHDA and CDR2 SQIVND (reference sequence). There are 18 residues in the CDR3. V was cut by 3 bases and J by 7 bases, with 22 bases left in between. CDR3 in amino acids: CASSISDSWRSANSPLHF. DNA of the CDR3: TGTGCCAGTAGTATTTCCGACAGTTGGAGAAGCGCGAATTCACCCCTCCACTTT.

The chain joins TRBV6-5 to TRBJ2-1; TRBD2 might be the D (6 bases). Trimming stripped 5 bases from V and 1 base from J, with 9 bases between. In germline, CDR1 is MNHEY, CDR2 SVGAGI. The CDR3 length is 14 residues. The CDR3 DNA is TGTGCCAGCAGTAGAGGGAGGTCCTACAATGAGCAGTTCTTC. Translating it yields CASSRGRSYNEQFF.

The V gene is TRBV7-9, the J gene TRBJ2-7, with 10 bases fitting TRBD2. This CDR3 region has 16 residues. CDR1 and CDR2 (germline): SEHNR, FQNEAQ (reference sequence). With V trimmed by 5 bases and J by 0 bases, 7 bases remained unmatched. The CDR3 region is CASSRLPSGSSYEQYF. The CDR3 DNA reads TGTGCCAGCAGCAGATTACCTAGCGGGAGCTCCTACGAGCAGTACTTC.

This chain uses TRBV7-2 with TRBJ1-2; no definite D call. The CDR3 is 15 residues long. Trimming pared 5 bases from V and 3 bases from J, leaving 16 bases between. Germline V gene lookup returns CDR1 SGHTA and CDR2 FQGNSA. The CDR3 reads CASSTYGDIHYGYTF. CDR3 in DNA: TGTGCCAGCAGCACGTACGGGGATATACACTATGGCTACACCTTC.

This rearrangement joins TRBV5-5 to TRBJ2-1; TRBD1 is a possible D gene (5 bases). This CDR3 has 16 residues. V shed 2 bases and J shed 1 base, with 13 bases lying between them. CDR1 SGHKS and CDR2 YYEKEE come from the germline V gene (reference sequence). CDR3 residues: CASSFPSAGSYNEQFF. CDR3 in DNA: TGTGCCAGCAGCTTCCCCTCTGCAGGGTCCTACAATGAGCAGTTCTTC.

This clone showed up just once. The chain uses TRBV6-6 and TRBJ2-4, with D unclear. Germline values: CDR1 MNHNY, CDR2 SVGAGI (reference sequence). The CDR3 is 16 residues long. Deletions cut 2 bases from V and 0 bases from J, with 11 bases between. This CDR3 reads CASSYKANIAKNIQYF. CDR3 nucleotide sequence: TGTGCCAGCAGTTACAAAGCGAATATAGCCAAAAACATTCAGTACTTC.

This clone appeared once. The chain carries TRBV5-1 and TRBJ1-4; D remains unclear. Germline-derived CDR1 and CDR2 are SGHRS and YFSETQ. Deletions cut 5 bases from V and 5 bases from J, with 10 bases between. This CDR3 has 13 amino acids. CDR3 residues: CASRWQRNEKLFF. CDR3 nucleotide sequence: TGCGCCAGCAGATGGCAGAGGAATGAAAAACTGTTTTTT.

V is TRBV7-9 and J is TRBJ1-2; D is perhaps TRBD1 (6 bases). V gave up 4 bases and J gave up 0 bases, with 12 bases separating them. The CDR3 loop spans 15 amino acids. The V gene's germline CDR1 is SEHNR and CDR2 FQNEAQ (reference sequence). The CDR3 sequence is CASSSSGHTNYGYTF. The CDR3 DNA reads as TGTGCCAGCAGCTCCTCGGGACATACTAACTATGGCTACACCTTC.

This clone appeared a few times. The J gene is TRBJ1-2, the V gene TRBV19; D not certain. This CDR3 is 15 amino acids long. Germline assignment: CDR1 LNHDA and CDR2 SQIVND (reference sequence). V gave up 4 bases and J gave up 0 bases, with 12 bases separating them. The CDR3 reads CASSTIDTANYGYTF. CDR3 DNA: TGTGCCAGTAGTACGATAGACACCGCTAACTATGGCTACACCTTC. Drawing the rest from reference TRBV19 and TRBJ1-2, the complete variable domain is DGGITQSPKYLFRKEGQNVTLSCEQNLNHDAMYWYRQDPGQGLRLIYYSQIVNDFQKGDIAEGYSVSREKKESFPLTVTSAQKNPTAFYLCASSTIDTANYGYTFGSGTRLTVV.